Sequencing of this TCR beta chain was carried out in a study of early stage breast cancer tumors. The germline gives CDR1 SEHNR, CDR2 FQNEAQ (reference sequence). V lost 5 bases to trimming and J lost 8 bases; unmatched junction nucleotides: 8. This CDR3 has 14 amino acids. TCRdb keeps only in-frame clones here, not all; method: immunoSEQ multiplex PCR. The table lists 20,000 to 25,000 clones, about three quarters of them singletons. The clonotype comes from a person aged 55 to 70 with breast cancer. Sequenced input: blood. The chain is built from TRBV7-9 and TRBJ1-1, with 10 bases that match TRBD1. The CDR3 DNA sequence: TGTGCCAGCAGCCCCCTCGGACAGGGGGACGAAGCTTTCTTT. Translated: CASSPLGQGDEAFF.